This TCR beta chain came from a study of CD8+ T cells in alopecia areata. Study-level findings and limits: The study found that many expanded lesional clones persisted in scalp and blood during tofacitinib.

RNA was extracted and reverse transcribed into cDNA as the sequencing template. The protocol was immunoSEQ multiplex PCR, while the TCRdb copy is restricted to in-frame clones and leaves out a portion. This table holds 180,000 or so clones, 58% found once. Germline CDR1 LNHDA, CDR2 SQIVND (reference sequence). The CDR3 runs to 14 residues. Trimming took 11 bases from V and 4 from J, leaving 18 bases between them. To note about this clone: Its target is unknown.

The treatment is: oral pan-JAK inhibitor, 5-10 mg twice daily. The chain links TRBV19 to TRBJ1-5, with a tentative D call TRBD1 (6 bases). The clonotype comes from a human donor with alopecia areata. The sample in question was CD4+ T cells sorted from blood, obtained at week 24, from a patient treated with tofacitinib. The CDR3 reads CAAGTNRDNQPQHF. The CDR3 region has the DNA TGTGCCGCGGGGACGAACAGGGATAATCAGCCCCAGCATTTT.